Listed here are 29 T cell receptor beta chains from one sample, sequenced in a study of identical twins. TCRdb processed the 5' RACE reads anew with MiXCR; each CDR3 protein has one entry. The sample records roughly 230,000 distinct CDR3 sequences, about 8.3% being singletons. These data are also associated with another study on yellow fever vaccine responses in identical twins.

Sequenced material: CD8+ T cells sorted from blood. These TCRs come from a woman aged 18-29 years in good health.

This chain uses TRBV10-3 with TRBJ2-1; D is ambiguous. Looked up from germline, CDR1 is ENHRY and CDR2 is SYGVKD. V was clipped by 10 bases and J by 2 bases, with 12 bases between them. This CDR3 contains 13 residues. CDR3 sequence: CATSRAPYNEQFF. The DNA of the CDR3 is TGTGCCACCTCAAGGGCACCCTACAATGAGCAGTTCTTC.

This clonotype turned up a few times. The chain couples TRBV15 to TRBJ2-2; no clear D. Germline CDR1 reads LNHNV; CDR2 reads YYDKDF (reference sequence). There are 12 residues in the CDR3. The ends were cut back, 9 bases at V and 5 bases at J, with 10 bases in the middle. CDR3 coding DNA: TGTGCCACGCAGCCAGGTACCGGGGAGCTGTTTTTT. Translating it yields CATQPGTGELFF.

Only a few counts were recorded for this clonotype. The gene calls are TRBV5-1 and TRBJ2-7; no reliable D call. Germline values: CDR1 SGHRS, CDR2 YFSETQ. The length of the CDR3 is 14 residues. V was cut by 0 bases and J by 0 bases, with 7 bases left in between. CDR3 DNA sequence: TGCGCCAGCAGCTTGGTTTGGAACTCCTACGAGCAGTACTTC. Its protein is CASSLVWNSYEQYF.

The table lists this clonotype with a count of one. The chain is built from TRBV2 and TRBJ2-1; D may correspond to TRBD1 or TRBD2 (6 bases each). The V and J ends lost 2 bases and 6 bases respectively, with 11 bases between them. Per the germline V gene, CDR1 is SNHLY and CDR2 is FYNNEI. This CDR3 has 14 amino acids. CDR3 loop: CASSEWKGGNEQFF. The DNA of the CDR3 is TGTGCCAGCAGTGAATGGAAGGGGGGCAATGAGCAGTTCTTC.

This clonotype turned up a few times. The chain combines TRBV27 with TRBJ2-3; possibly TRBD1 or TRBD2 for D (6 bases each). The CDR3 runs to 13 residues. Germline V gene lookup returns CDR1 MNHEY and CDR2 SMNVEV (reference sequence). Trimming took off 6 bases at V and 4 bases at J, with 11 bases between the two ends. The DNA of the CDR3 is TGTGCCAGCAGGGGGGGCGGGTCAGATACGCAGTATTTT. Translating gives CASRGGGSDTQYF.

The rearrangement links TRBV15 to TRBJ2-2; the D call may be TRBD1 or TRBD2 (5 bases each). CDR1 is LNHNV, CDR2 YYDKDF, per germline (reference sequence). The ends were cut back, 5 bases at V and 0 bases at J, with 10 bases in the middle. The CDR3 totals 15 residues. The DNA for the CDR3 is TGTGCCACCAGCGGGGACGGTCCGAACACCGGGGAGCTGTTTTTT. Translating it yields CATSGDGPNTGELFF.

The sample holds a few counts of this clonotype. This chain joins TRBV6-5 and TRBJ1-1; no firm D call. CDR3 length: 15 amino acids. Deletions cut 0 bases from V and 6 bases from J, with 14 bases between. Germline loops: CDR1 MNHEY, CDR2 SVGAGI. The CDR3 region has the DNA TGTGCCAGCAGTTACTCCTCGATGGGTGCCGCTGAAGCTTTCTTT. This translates into CASSYSSMGAAEAFF.

This clonotype was recorded at least ten times. This chain connects TRBV4-2 to TRBJ2-7, with TRBD2 matching 11 bases. The CDR3 runs 15 residues. Germline CDR1 reads LGHNA; CDR2 reads YNFKEQ. Trimming took 2 bases from V and 2 from J; bases not matched to a gene: 2. The CDR3 DNA reads TGTGCCAGCAGCCAAATAGCGGGGGGGACCTACGAGCAGTACTTC. Translation gives CASSQIAGGTYEQYF.

CDR3 nucleotide sequence: TGTGCCAGCAGTTACCAAACGACCGGGACAGGAATTCACTACACCTTC. Amino acids: CASSYQTTGTGIHYTF. The chain is built from TRBV6-5 and TRBJ1-2, with 8 nucleotides matching TRBD1. Germline CDR1 MNHEY, CDR2 SVGAGI. The V gene end was trimmed by 2 bases and the J gene end by 10 bases; junction bases not matched to a gene: 15. The CDR3 runs to 16 residues.

The chain recombines TRBV6-2 or TRBV6-3 with TRBJ1-5, with a tentative D call TRBD1 (6 bases). The CDR3 spans 15 residues. V was cut by 5 bases and J by 6 bases, with 17 bases left in between. The germline V gene encodes CDR1 MNHEY and CDR2 SVGEGT. The DNA for the CDR3 is TGTGCCAGCAGTCAAGGGAGTGAGGGGGGTCAGCCCCAGCATTTT. It codes for CASSQGSEGGQPQHF.

This chain uses TRBV20-1 with TRBJ2-2, with 8 nucleotides matching TRBD2. This CDR3 is 16 amino acids long. Trimming cost V 0 bases and J 2 bases; bases outside gene matches: 5. Per the germline V gene, CDR1 is DFQATT and CDR2 is SNEGSKA (reference sequence). CDR3 loop: CSARDRLAPNTGELFF. The CDR3 bases are TGCAGTGCTAGAGATAGACTAGCGCCAAACACCGGGGAGCTGTTTTTT.

The rearrangement joins TRBV10-2 to TRBJ2-3, with no clear D. Trimming removed 4 bases at V and 5 bases at J, with 10 bases between. CDR3 length equals 13 residues. Germline CDR1 is WSHSY and CDR2 is SAAADI. In nucleotides, the CDR3 is TGCGCCAGCAGTGGTCCGTTCGGAGATACGCAGTATTTT. Its translation is CASSGPFGDTQYF.

The table lists this clonotype with many counts. The chain combines TRBV28 with TRBJ2-7, with a tentative D call TRBD1 (6 bases). The CDR3 is 16 residues long. Germline V CDR1 and CDR2: MDHEN, SYDVKM. V dropped 5 bases and J dropped 0 bases, with 17 bases sitting between them. CDR3 loop: CASSPMTGASSYEQYF. The CDR3 bases are TGTGCCAGCAGTCCCATGACAGGCGCTAGCTCCTACGAGCAGTACTTC.

In its sample, this clonotype was seen many times. This sequence joins TRBV6-5 and TRBJ2-7; D might be TRBD2 (5 bases). This CDR3 contains 13 residues. Germline V gene lookup returns CDR1 MNHEY and CDR2 SVGAGI. The ends were cut back, 2 bases at V and 0 bases at J, with 5 bases in the middle. The DNA of the CDR3 is TGTGCCAGCAGTTACCGGGACTCCTACGAGCAGTACTTC. Its protein is CASSYRDSYEQYF.

This clonotype was observed at least ten times. V is TRBV7-9 and J is TRBJ2-2; 8 bases map to TRBD1. V lost 2 bases, J lost 6 bases, and 11 bases stayed unmatched. This CDR3 region has 17 residues. Germline-derived CDR1 and CDR2 are SEHNR and FQNEAQ (reference sequence). CDR3 sequence reads: CASSLIPGQGSSGELFF. Here the CDR3 DNA reads TGTGCCAGCAGCTTAATACCCGGACAGGGATCATCCGGGGAGCTGTTTTTT.

This clonotype occurred a few times. The rearrangement links TRBV27 to TRBJ2-6; D is unclear. Trimming left V 2 bases short and J 0 bases short, with 11 bases between. Germline-derived CDR1 and CDR2 are MNHEY and SMNVEV (reference sequence). The CDR3 runs 17 residues. CDR3 sequence: CASSLAETTSGANVLTF. The CDR3 DNA follows: TGTGCCAGCAGTTTAGCAGAAACCACCTCTGGGGCCAACGTCCTGACTTTC.

The sample holds many counts of this clonotype. CDR3 DNA sequence: TGTGCCAGCAGCCTCAACTCTGGAAACACCATATATTTT. Protein sequence: CASSLNSGNTIYF. V is TRBV7-8 and J is TRBJ1-3; D uncertain. Germline CDR1 reads SGHVS; CDR2 reads FQNEAQ. Trimming took 5 bases from V and 0 from J, leaving 5 bases between them. CDR3 length: 13 amino acids.

This clonotype was recorded a few times. The chain combines TRBV20-1 with TRBJ2-7; D remains unclear. The CDR3 has 10 amino acids. Germline V lookup: CDR1 DFQATT, CDR2 SNEGSKA (reference sequence). Trimming cost V 6 bases and J 2 bases, with 5 bases left between them. The CDR3 protein is CSARTYEQYF. The CDR3 DNA follows: TGCAGTGCCCGGACCTACGAGCAGTACTTC.

This clonotype was found a few times. This sequence joins TRBV4-2 and TRBJ1-6, with D possibly matching TRBD1 (5 bases). Germline lookup yields CDR1 LGHNA and CDR2 YNFKEQ. V lost 0 bases, J lost 6 bases, and 15 bases lay in between. The CDR3 sequence is 17 residues long. CDR3 protein: CASSQESGATINSPLHF. CDR3 DNA: TGTGCCAGCAGCCAAGAATCCGGGGCCACTATTAATTCACCCCTCCACTTT.

V usage is TRBV25-1 and J usage is TRBJ1-6; D is perhaps TRBD1 (5 bases). The CDR3 spans 14 residues. Trimming took 2 bases from V and 6 from J, leaving 8 bases between them. Germline values: CDR1 MGHDK, CDR2 SYGVNS. CDR3 sequence (DNA): TGTGCCAGCAGTGAAGATAGGGGTAATTCACCCCTCCACTTT. As protein: CASSEDRGNSPLHF.

This chain joins TRBV15 and TRBJ2-1, with a tentative D call TRBD2 (5 bases). The CDR3 runs to 14 residues. The V and J ends lost 6 bases and 5 bases respectively, with 14 bases between them. Germline lookup yields CDR1 LNHNV and CDR2 YYDKDF (reference sequence). The CDR3 protein is CATRPTGMDNEQFF. CDR3 DNA: TGTGCCACCAGACCTACGGGGATGGACAATGAGCAGTTCTTC.

The chain combines TRBV5-1 with TRBJ1-1; no clear D gene. The CDR3 length is 14 residues. Between the trimmed V and J ends, which lost 0 bases and 1 base, there was a span of 7 bases. Germline CDR1 SGHRS, CDR2 YFSETQ. The chain's CDR3 is CASSLGHANTEAFF. The CDR3 DNA reads TGCGCCAGCAGCTTGGGACACGCGAACACTGAAGCTTTCTTT.

This clonotype has at least ten counts. CDR3 amino acids: CATSGQQGPSYNEQFF. The CDR3 DNA reads TGTGCCACCAGTGGTCAACAGGGGCCCTCCTACAATGAGCAGTTCTTC. The chain links TRBV24-1 to TRBJ2-1; 7 positions match TRBD1. With V trimmed by 5 bases and J by 0 bases, 6 bases remained unmatched. Germline-derived CDR1 and CDR2 are KGHDR and SFDVKD. This CDR3 comprises 16 residues.

This clonotype was recorded many times. The chain joins TRBV12-3 or TRBV12-4 to TRBJ2-1, with a possible D match to TRBD1 (6 bases). The V end lost 6 bases, the J end lost 2 bases, and 11 bases lay between the germline ends. The CDR3 is 14 residues long. In DNA, the CDR3 is TGTGCCAGCAGACTACAGGGAACCTACAATGAGCAGTTCTTC. Its protein product is CASRLQGTYNEQFF.

This clonotype occurred many times. V is TRBV7-2 and J is TRBJ2-3; 8 nucleotides match TRBD2. The CDR3 spans 17 residues. Per the germline V gene, CDR1 is SGHTA and CDR2 is FQGNSA. V was pared by 1 base and J by 1 base, with 7 bases of the junction left unmatched. CDR3 bases: TGTGCCAGCAGCTTAGGATTTGCGGGGGGTGGCACAGATACGCAGTATTTT. Protein: CASSLGFAGGGTDTQYF.

The chain couples TRBV5-1 to TRBJ2-7; possibly TRBD2 for D (6 bases). This CDR3 spans 14 amino acids. Germline V gene sequence: CDR1 SGHRS, CDR2 YFSETQ. The ends were cut back, 7 bases at V and 0 bases at J, with 14 bases in the middle. CDR3 DNA: TGCGCCAGCCAAGACGGAGGGTCCTCCTACGAGCAGTACTTC. It translates to CASQDGGSSYEQYF.

This clonotype was found a few times. The chain combines TRBV5-4 with TRBJ2-1; 10 bases line up with TRBD2. The trim removed 4 bases at V and 5 bases at J, leaving 12 bases unmatched. The CDR3 runs 17 residues. The germline gives CDR1 SGHNT, CDR2 YYREEE (reference sequence). The DNA for the CDR3 is TGTGCCAGCAGCCCTTCGCCGGGACTAGCGTTAGACAATGAGCAGTTCTTC. Its translation is CASSPSPGLALDNEQFF.

This clonotype was seen only a few times. The genes are TRBV5-4 and TRBJ2-1; D unresolved. Germline V gives CDR1 SGHNT, CDR2 YYREEE (reference sequence). V lost 3 bases and J 0 bases, leaving 10 bases between the germline ends. There are 15 residues in the CDR3. CDR3 bases: TGTGCCAGCAGCTCCACTTGGAGCTCCTACAATGAGCAGTTCTTC. Its protein is CASSSTWSSYNEQFF.

This clonotype occurred a few times. The CDR3 sequence is CASSQRVGTGGFDTGELFF. CDR3 nucleotides: TGTGCCAGCAGCCAAAGAGTAGGGACAGGGGGCTTCGACACCGGGGAGCTGTTTTTT. The J gene is TRBJ2-2, the V gene TRBV4-2; 12 nucleotides agree with TRBD1. This CDR3 is 19 amino acids long. Trimming removed 2 bases from V and 3 bases from J; junction bases left unmatched: 10. Germline assignment: CDR1 LGHNA and CDR2 YNFKEQ.